Listed below are T cell receptor beta chains from one sample, sequenced in a study of blood T cell repertoires in COVID-19. TCRdb's copy holds only in-frame clones and misses some; the assay was immunoSEQ multiplex PCR. The sample carries 150,000 to 200,000 clones, under 80% recorded once. Sequencing was carried out using peripheral blood. The source of these receptors is a man between 65 and 79 years old with acute or convalescent COVID-19. Both conserved end residues are part of each CDR3. The D gene is left open where the match is weak. Expanded clones are given a class, and other clones once, few, many or no size at all.

d_gene: -
v_gene: TRBV24-1
j_gene: TRBJ1-2
abundance: -
CDR3aa: CATSDSSTGVNYGYTF
CDR3nt: TGTGCCACCAGTGATTCGAGTACAGGAGTAAACTATGGCTACACCTTC

d_gene: TRBD2
v_gene: TRBV4-2
j_gene: TRBJ2-5
abundance: -
CDR3aa: CASSQERTSGQETQYF
CDR3nt: TGTGCCAGCAGCCAAGAACGGACTAGCGGCCAAGAGACCCAGTACTTC

d_gene: -
v_gene: TRBV5-6
j_gene: TRBJ1-3
abundance: few
CDR3aa: CASSLQETSGNTIYF
CDR3nt: TGTGCCAGCAGCCTACAGGAGACGTCTGGAAACACCATATATTTT

d_gene: -
v_gene: TRBV19
j_gene: TRBJ1-5
abundance: -
CDR3aa: CASTPRDSSGPQHF
CDR3nt: TGTGCCAGTACCCCCCGGGACTCAAGTGGGCCCCAGCATTTT

d_gene: -
v_gene: TRBV10-3
j_gene: TRBJ1-3
abundance: -
CDR3aa: CAISAQGNSGNTIYF
CDR3nt: TGTGCCATCAGTGCTCAGGGGAACTCTGGAAACACCATATATTTT

d_gene: -
v_gene: TRBV19
j_gene: TRBJ2-3
abundance: -
CDR3aa: CASSAGFPDTQYF
CDR3nt: TGTGCCAGTAGCGCAGGGTTTCCAGATACGCAGTATTTT

d_gene: TRBD1
v_gene: TRBV19
j_gene: TRBJ1-5
abundance: -
CDR3aa: CASSGTGGLHQPQHF
CDR3nt: TGTGCCAGCAGCGGGACAGGGGGTTTACATCAGCCCCAGCATTTT

d_gene: -
v_gene: TRBV29-1
j_gene: TRBJ1-1
abundance: -
CDR3aa: CSVDRENTEAFF
CDR3nt: TGCAGCGTTGACAGGGAGAACACTGAAGCTTTCTTT

d_gene: -
v_gene: TRBV7-3
j_gene: TRBJ2-3
abundance: once
CDR3aa: CASSLNGGASTDTQYF
CDR3nt: TGTGCCAGCAGCTTAAACGGCGGGGCTAGCACAGATACGCAGTATTTT

d_gene: -
v_gene: TRBV7-9
j_gene: TRBJ1-3
abundance: -
CDR3aa: CASSLGPVSGNTIYF
CDR3nt: TGTGCCAGCAGCTTAGGGCCAGTCTCTGGAAACACCATATATTTT

d_gene: TRBD1
v_gene: TRBV24-1
j_gene: TRBJ2-2
abundance: few
CDR3aa: CATSDPGTGLTGELFF
CDR3nt: TGTGCCACCAGTGACCCCGGGACAGGGCTCACCGGGGAGCTGTTTTTT

d_gene: TRBD2
v_gene: TRBV24-1
j_gene: TRBJ2-3
abundance: -
CDR3aa: CATSDPGTSGGLTQYF
CDR3nt: TGTGCCACCAGTGATCCCGGGACTAGCGGGGGACTTACGCAGTATTTT

d_gene: TRBD1
v_gene: TRBV11-3
j_gene: TRBJ2-1
abundance: -
CDR3aa: CASGMATGGGSFYNEQFF
CDR3nt: TGTGCCAGCGGCATGGCGACAGGGGGAGGATCCTTTTACAATGAGCAGTTCTTC

d_gene: TRBD1
v_gene: TRBV6-6
j_gene: TRBJ1-2
abundance: -
CDR3aa: CASSPQTGFGGYTF
CDR3nt: TGTGCCAGCAGTCCACAGACAGGGTTCGGGGGCTACACCTTC

d_gene: TRBD1
v_gene: TRBV25-1
j_gene: TRBJ2-1
abundance: -
CDR3aa: CASRTGNSYNEQFF
CDR3nt: TGTGCCAGCAGGACAGGGAACTCCTACAATGAGCAGTTCTTC

d_gene: -
v_gene: TRBV11-2
j_gene: TRBJ1-2
abundance: once
CDR3aa: CASSFERQTLSGYTF
CDR3nt: TGTGCCAGCAGCTTCGAGAGACAGACGTTGTCTGGCTACACCTTC

d_gene: TRBD2
v_gene: TRBV5-1
j_gene: TRBJ2-2
abundance: -
CDR3aa: CASSLAGASGAIANTGELFF
CDR3nt: TGCGCCAGCAGCTTGGCCGGGGCTAGCGGGGCAATCGCGAACACCGGGGAGCTGTTTTTT

d_gene: -
v_gene: TRBV11-3
j_gene: TRBJ2-7
abundance: -
CDR3aa: CASSSGGSASSYEQYF
CDR3nt: TGTGCCAGCAGCTCCGGGGGTAGCGCGTCCTCCTACGAGCAGTACTTC

d_gene: -
v_gene: TRBV7-6
j_gene: TRBJ1-5
abundance: -
CDR3aa: CASSRPRPTGGGNQPQHF
CDR3nt: TGTGCCAGCAGCCGTCCCCGTCCGACGGGGGGTGGCAATCAGCCCCAGCATTTT

d_gene: -
v_gene: TRBV21-1
j_gene: TRBJ2-5
abundance: once
CDR3aa: CASGSRDAQETQYF
CDR3nt: TGTGCCAGCGGGTCCCGGGATGCTCAAGAGACCCAGTACTTC

d_gene: TRBD1
v_gene: TRBV3-1/TRBV3-2
j_gene: TRBJ2-7
abundance: -
CDR3aa: CASSPSGTGGPSSYEQYF
CDR3nt: TGTGCCAGCAGCCCCAGCGGGACAGGGGGCCCAAGCTCCTACGAGCAGTACTTC

d_gene: TRBD1
v_gene: TRBV9
j_gene: TRBJ1-2
abundance: -
CDR3aa: CASSAGTANYGYTF
CDR3nt: TGTGCCAGCAGCGCAGGGACAGCTAACTATGGCTACACCTTC

d_gene: TRBD2
v_gene: TRBV7-2
j_gene: TRBJ2-7
abundance: -
CDR3aa: CASSPSRGLVWHEQYF
CDR3nt: TGTGCCAGCAGCCCCAGTCGAGGACTAGTTTGGCACGAGCAGTACTTC

d_gene: -
v_gene: TRBV6-5
j_gene: TRBJ1-2
abundance: -
CDR3aa: CASSYSQGYGYTF
CDR3nt: TGTGCCAGCAGTTACTCCCAGGGCTATGGCTACACCTTC

d_gene: -
v_gene: TRBV5-1
j_gene: TRBJ2-5
abundance: -
CDR3aa: CASSFREDETQYF
CDR3nt: TGCGCCAGCAGCTTCCGGGAAGATGAGACCCAGTACTTC

d_gene: -
v_gene: TRBV5-1
j_gene: TRBJ2-3
abundance: -
CDR3aa: CASSFGRTAFTDTQYF
CDR3nt: TGCGCCAGCAGCTTCGGGCGGACAGCATTCACAGATACGCAGTATTTT

d_gene: TRBD2
v_gene: TRBV24-1
j_gene: TRBJ2-7
abundance: once
CDR3aa: CATRPSGSYEQYF
CDR3nt: TGTGCCACCCGGCCTAGCGGTTCCTACGAGCAGTACTTC

d_gene: -
v_gene: TRBV6-4
j_gene: TRBJ2-2
abundance: -
CDR3aa: CASSLRGTGELFF
CDR3nt: TGTGCCAGCAGTTTGCGAGGCACCGGGGAGCTGTTTTTT

d_gene: TRBD2
v_gene: TRBV5-1
j_gene: TRBJ2-3
abundance: -
CDR3aa: CASSSSGGPTDTQYF
CDR3nt: TGCGCCAGCAGCTCCAGCGGGGGGCCTACAGATACGCAGTATTTT